The entry that follows covers one TCR beta chain sequence. Its target is not known. A CD45RA+ naive subset and a CD45RA-negative memory subset were split from CD4+ cells. These data belong to a study of shared clonotypes between healthy human individuals. TCRdb keeps only in-frame clones here, not all; method: immunoSEQ multiplex PCR. The profile shows 2 million to 3 million clones, around nine tenths of them singletons. The CDR3 consists of 14 residues. The germline V gene has CDR1 SGHRS and CDR2 YFSETQ. Trimming took 0 bases from V and 1 from J, leaving 8 bases between them. General study results and limits: Clonotypes which were not shared had lower generation probabilities than clonotypes that all four donors shared.

The sample taken for sequencing was naive CD4+ T cells sorted from blood. Subset given: CD45RA+ positively selected. This TCR derives from a man younger than 35 in good health. The J gene is TRBJ2-7, the V gene TRBV5-1; D is perhaps TRBD1 (6 bases). The CDR3 region has the DNA TGCGCCAGCAGCTTGGGACAGGATTCCTACGAGCAGTACTTC. Encoded protein: CASSLGQDSYEQYF.